The 31 T cell receptor beta chains below come from one sample, sequenced in a study of cytomegalovirus exposure and HLA in healthy donors. PCR employed 60 Vbeta and 13 Jbeta primers. Method: immunoSEQ multiplex PCR; TCRdb's copy keeps in-frame clones and lacks some. There are under 200,000 clones in the sample; around 75% occur only once, and around 1.5% lies in the top ten. The sequencing sample was made of PBMCs. All receptors derive from a man aged 18 to 29 in good health and CMV-seronegative.

The chain couples TRBV7-2 to TRBJ2-7, with TRBD2 identical over 10 bases. This CDR3 has 18 amino acids. V dropped 3 bases and J dropped 5; count of bases not matched to a gene: 16. Germline V gene data show CDR1 as SGHTA and CDR2 as FQGNSA. DNA for the CDR3: TGTGCCAGCAGCTTTCAACCCAGGCCCCCTAGCGGGAGTCACGAGCAGTACTTC. It specifies CASSFQPRPPSGSHEQYF.

The V call is TRBV25-1, the J call TRBJ2-3; D gene ambiguous. Between the trimmed V and J ends, which lost 6 bases and 2 bases, there was a span of 9 bases. The CDR3 is 13 amino acids. Germline CDR1 is MGHDK and CDR2 is SYGVNS. The CDR3 protein is CASRNMSTDTQYF. CDR3 DNA sequence: TGTGCCAGCAGGAACATGTCCACAGATACGCAGTATTTT.

This clone showed up just once. The chain combines TRBV19 with TRBJ1-1; D might be TRBD1 (5 bases). V shed 1 base and J shed 11 bases, with 14 bases lying between them. Germline lookup yields CDR1 LNHDA and CDR2 SQIVND (reference sequence). CDR3 length: 13 amino acids. As DNA, the CDR3 is TGTGCCAGTAGTATAGCCCTCGGGGGGGGTGCTTTCTTT. Its translation: CASSIALGGGAFF. Drawing the rest from reference TRBV19 and TRBJ1-1, the complete variable domain is DGGITQSPKYLFRKEGQNVTLSCEQNLNHDAMYWYRQDPGQGLRLIYYSQIVNDFQKGDIAEGYSVSREKKESFPLTVTSAQKNPTAFYLCASSIALGGGAFFGQGTRLTVV.

The rearrangement joins TRBV10-2 to TRBJ2-1; 7 bases match TRBD2. This CDR3 is built from 15 residues. CDR1 is WSHSY and CDR2 is SAAADI in the germline V gene. The J segment lost 8 bases and the V segment lost 0 bases, leaving 7 bases of the junction unmatched. The CDR3 region has the DNA TGCGCCAGCAGTGAGTCCTCGACTAGCCGCCATGAGCAGTTCTTC. Translation: CASSESSTSRHEQFF.

CDR3 sequence reads: CASSAAARRPNPYEQYF. CDR3 coding DNA: TGTGCCAGCAGTGCTGCGGCCCGGAGACCGAACCCCTACGAGCAGTACTTC. This rearrangement joins TRBV28 to TRBJ2-7; D is undetermined. Trimming removed 5 bases from V and 2 bases from J, with 22 bases in between. The CDR3 totals 17 residues. The V gene's germline CDR1 is MDHEN and CDR2 SYDVKM.

This sequence joins TRBV5-1 and TRBJ1-2, with D tentatively TRBD1 (5 bases). The CDR3 is made up of 12 amino acids. Trimming removed 4 bases from V and 4 bases from J, with 8 bases in between. Germline V gene data show CDR1 as SGHRS and CDR2 as YFSETQ. CDR3 region: CASSRDSYGYTF. In DNA form, the CDR3 reads TGCGCCAGCAGCCGCGACAGCTATGGCTACACCTTC.

Remarks on this clone: One junction end disagrees with the germline gene, perhaps due to a read error. The chain uses TRBV7-9 and TRBJ1-4; 8 bases match TRBD1. CDR3 size: 15 residues. Per the germline V gene, CDR1 is SEHNR and CDR2 is FQNEAQ (reference sequence). The CDR3 nucleotides read TGTTCCAGCAGCTCCTGGGGACAGGAGGGTGAAAAACTGTTTTTT. Its protein is CSSSSWGQEGEKLFF.

The V call is TRBV9, the J call TRBJ2-2; the D is unclear. CDR3 length: 12 residues. Between the trimmed V and J ends, which lost 7 bases and 3 bases, there was a span of 7 bases. The germline gives CDR1 SGDLS, CDR2 YYNGEE. CDR3 nucleotides: TGTGCCAGCTCTATGTACACCGGGGAGCTGTTTTTT. It is translated as CASSMYTGELFF.

This clone appeared once. The rearrangement links TRBV19 to TRBJ2-1; 9 bases match TRBD2. V trimming: 4 bases; J trimming: 7 bases; junction bases outside the gene matches: 11. CDR1 is LNHDA and CDR2 is SQIVND in the germline V gene (reference sequence). This CDR3 region has 16 residues. The CDR3 spells CASSKPPLAGMNEQFF. DNA for the CDR3: TGTGCCAGTAGTAAGCCCCCCCTAGCGGGAATGAATGAGCAGTTCTTC.

The rearrangement uses TRBV30 and TRBJ2-7, with TRBD1 as a possible D gene (6 bases). The V gene lost 4 bases and the J gene lost 0 bases, with 13 bases spanning the gap. This CDR3 comprises 14 residues. Germline-derived CDR1 and CDR2 are GTSNPN and SVGIG (reference sequence). The CDR3 sequence: CAWTGRGSSYEQYF. In DNA, the CDR3 is TGTGCCTGGACCGGTAGGGGGAGCTCCTACGAGCAGTACTTC.

The rearrangement joins TRBV4-3 to TRBJ2-5; D is uncertain. The tail of the sequence fits TRBJ2-7 better, so the J call may be wrong. There are 13 residues in the CDR3. Per the germline V gene, CDR1 is LGHNA and CDR2 is YSLEER. The CDR3: CASSQDVYYEQYF. The CDR3 bases are TGCGCCAGCAGCCAAGATGTCTACTACGAGCAGTACTTC.

The CDR3 DNA sequence: TGTGCCAGCAGTTACTCGCAGGGGTCGGGCACTGAAGCTTTCTTT. The encoded protein is CASSYSQGSGTEAFF. This chain uses TRBV6-5 with TRBJ1-1, with D possibly matching TRBD1 (6 bases). From germline, CDR1 is MNHEY and CDR2 SVGAGI. V was clipped by 0 bases and J by 4 bases, with 12 bases between them. The CDR3 covers 15 residues.

This clone has only one observation. The chain recombines TRBV4-1 with TRBJ2-7, with 13 bases fitting TRBD2. The trim removed 1 base at V and 7 bases at J, leaving 10 bases unmatched. This CDR3 is built from 17 residues. Germline assignment: CDR1 MGHRA and CDR2 YSYEKL. The CDR3 DNA sequence: TGCGCCAGCAGCCAAGTTCGAGGAACTAGCGGGAGGGGGGAGCAGTACTTC. This codes for CASSQVRGTSGRGEQYF.

The chain uses TRBV18 and TRBJ2-5, with 9 bases that match TRBD2. The CDR3 runs to 16 residues. CDR1 and CDR2 from the germline V gene are KGHSH and LQKENI. The trim removed 3 bases at V and 7 bases at J, leaving 12 bases unmatched. The CDR3 coding sequence is TGTGCCAGCTCACCCCGCGTTGCTAGCGGGGAAGGGACCCAGTACTTC. Protein product: CASSPRVASGEGTQYF.

The chain joins TRBV30 to TRBJ2-7; possibly TRBD2 for D (7 bases). This CDR3 is built from 14 residues. V was shortened by 7 bases and J by 12 bases, with 28 bases between the two germline ends. CDR1 and CDR2 (germline): GTSNPN, SVGIG (reference sequence). The CDR3 region has the DNA TGTGCCTCGGACAATGGGGGGGGCGGCCTGGGCACGTACTTC. Protein sequence: CASDNGGGGLGTYF.

This clone was observed once. The same CDR3 can be traced to other DNA sequences in this sample. In DNA form, the CDR3 reads TGTGCCAGCAGTCCCCGGACAGGGAACACTGAAGCTTTCTTT. The encoded protein is CASSPRTGNTEAFF. The rearrangement links TRBV6-5 to TRBJ1-1, with 7 bases lining up with TRBD1. Looked up from germline, CDR1 is MNHEY and CDR2 is SVGAGI. The CDR3 has 14 residues. The V segment lost 5 bases and the J segment 1 base; nucleotides outside the gene matches: 4.

The chain recombines TRBV30 with TRBJ1-6; 7 positions agree with TRBD1. The CDR3 loop spans 14 amino acids. J lost 9 bases, V lost 0 bases, and 5 bases had no gene match. Germline CDR1 and CDR2: GTSNPN and SVGIG (reference sequence). The CDR3 protein is CAWSVTGASSPLHF. In nucleotides, the CDR3 is TGTGCCTGGAGTGTAACAGGGGCAAGTTCACCCCTCCACTTT.

This clone has just a few counts. This rearrangement joins TRBV5-4 to TRBJ2-7, with D possibly being TRBD1 (5 bases). There are 16 residues in the CDR3. Germline CDR1 is SGHNT and CDR2 is YYREEE (reference sequence). V lost 7 bases, J lost 3 bases, and 23 bases lay in between. CDR3 sequence (DNA): TGTGCCAGCGGCCAATGGGGCTCCTCCTCGGGCTACGAGCAGTACTTC. Translating gives CASGQWGSSSGYEQYF.

J is TRBJ1-2 and V is TRBV28; D gene ambiguous. V was cut by 6 bases and J by 1 base, with 9 bases left in between. The CDR3 length is 13 residues. CDR1 is MDHEN and CDR2 is SYDVKM in the germline V gene. The CDR3 is CASRTTSNYGYTF. The CDR3 region has the DNA TGTGCCAGCAGGACGACAAGTAACTATGGCTACACCTTC.

This clone was recorded only once. The CDR3: CASSPDRQVGYTF. DNA for the CDR3: TGTGCCAGCAGCCCCGACCGACAGGTGGGCTACACCTTC. The chain recombines TRBV14 with TRBJ1-2; a weak D match, TRBD1 (6 bases). Germline lookup yields CDR1 SGHDN and CDR2 FVKESK. Deletions cut 4 bases from V and 8 bases from J, with 14 bases between. The CDR3 spans 13 residues.

This chain links TRBV27 with TRBJ2-7, with D perhaps TRBD2 (5 bases). Germline CDR1 reads MNHEY; CDR2 reads SMNVEV (reference sequence). The V end was cut by 6 bases, the J end by 1 base, with 22 bases between. The CDR3 totals 17 residues. The CDR3 bases are TGTGCCAGCAGCCTTATCGGCGGGCGGAGTCTATCCTACGAGCAGTACTTC. Its protein product is CASSLIGGRSLSYEQYF.

V usage is TRBV7-8 and J usage is TRBJ2-7, with 13 bases lining up with TRBD2. The CDR3 totals 17 residues. The germline V gene has CDR1 SGHVS and CDR2 FQNEAQ. With 1 base clipped from V and 4 bases from J, the junction kept 7 bases outside the gene matches. CDR3 region: CASSLGTSGRHVYEQYF. CDR3 nucleotides: TGTGCCAGCAGCTTAGGGACTAGCGGGAGACACGTATACGAGCAGTACTTC.

The chain is built from TRBV2 and TRBJ2-1; 13 nucleotides agree with TRBD2. Germline V lookup: CDR1 SNHLY, CDR2 FYNNEI. V lost 6 bases and J lost 10; bases outside the gene matches: 6. CDR3 size: 14 residues. The CDR3 region is CASRGGLAGREQFF. The CDR3, as DNA: TGTGCCAGCAGGGGGGGACTAGCGGGACGCGAGCAGTTCTTC.

V gene TRBV28 combines with J gene TRBJ2-2, with 9 bases lining up with TRBD1. Germline V gene data show CDR1 as MDHEN and CDR2 as SYDVKM. CDR3 length: 18 residues. The trim removed 4 bases at V and 2 bases at J, leaving 11 bases unmatched. The CDR3 reads CASSSRWGTGRNTGELFF. CDR3 sequence (DNA): TGTGCCAGCAGTTCTCGCTGGGGGACAGGGCGTAACACCGGGGAGCTGTTTTTT.

The gene calls are TRBV6-5 and TRBJ2-1; the match to TRBD1 covers 9 bases. Trimming removed 0 bases from V and 6 bases from J; junction bases left unmatched: 0. In germline, CDR1 is MNHEY, CDR2 SVGAGI. The CDR3 sequence is 14 residues long. CDR3 bases: TGTGCCAGCAGTTACTCGACAGGGGGCAATGAGCAGTTCTTC. Amino acids: CASSYSTGGNEQFF.

This chain uses TRBV27 with TRBJ1-6; D remains unclear. CDR3 length: 12 residues. With 6 bases removed from V and 7 bases from J, the gap between germline ends came to 7 bases. Germline V gives CDR1 MNHEY, CDR2 SMNVEV (reference sequence). The CDR3 region has the DNA TGTGCCAGCAGCCTCGAGAATTCACCCCTCCACTTT. Protein: CASSLENSPLHF.

Written as DNA, the CDR3 is TGTGCCAGCAGTTTAGGTCTCCCCAGAGGCTCCTACGAGCAGTACTTC. Its translation: CASSLGLPRGSYEQYF. The chain links TRBV27 to TRBJ2-7; unclear D gene. The V gene lost 2 bases and the J gene lost 0 bases, with 14 bases spanning the gap. CDR3 length equals 16 residues. CDR1 is MNHEY and CDR2 is SMNVEV in the germline V gene (reference sequence).

This chain connects TRBV5-1 to TRBJ2-1, with TRBD2 matching over 7 bases. The CDR3 covers 14 residues. The V gene's germline CDR1 is SGHRS and CDR2 YFSETQ. V lost 5 bases, J lost 8 bases, and 10 bases stayed unmatched. CDR3 nucleotides: TGCGCCAGCAGTATCTCGGGAGGCCCAGATGAGCAGTTCTTC. Its protein is CASSISGGPDEQFF.

This clone was found a few times. The V gene is TRBV2, the J gene TRBJ2-7; 7 nucleotides match TRBD2. Germline lookup yields CDR1 SNHLY and CDR2 FYNNEI. This CDR3 is built from 15 residues. V was clipped by 6 bases and J by 6 bases; unmatched bases: 14. CDR3 DNA sequence: TGTGCCAGCAGGACTACACCGGGAGGAGGGACCGAGCAGTACTTC. Its protein is CASRTTPGGGTEQYF. The full variable domain, rest sourced from reference TRBV2 and TRBJ2-7, is EPEVTQTPSHQVTQMGQEVILRCVPISNHLYFYWYRQILGQKVEFLVSFYNNEISEKSEIFDDQFSVERPDGSNFTLKIRSTKLEDSAMYFCASRTTPGGGTEQYFGPGTRLTVT.

This chain links TRBV5-1 with TRBJ1-5, with D perhaps TRBD1 (5 bases). The length of the CDR3 is 14 residues. The V and J ends lost 4 bases and 3 bases respectively, with 11 bases between them. CDR1 is SGHRS and CDR2 is YFSETQ in the germline V gene. The chain's CDR3 is CASSPGGFNQPQHF. The CDR3 DNA reads as TGCGCCAGCAGCCCGGGGGGATTCAATCAGCCCCAGCATTTT.

This clone occurred once. The rearrangement uses TRBV4-3 and TRBJ1-4; 9 bases agree with TRBD1. CDR1 is LGHNA, CDR2 YSLEER, per germline. The CDR3 is 14 amino acids. J lost 5 bases, V lost 6 bases, and 4 bases had no gene match. CDR3 residues: CASRPDRGNEKLFF. The CDR3 DNA sequence: TGCGCCAGCAGGCCCGACAGGGGGAATGAAAAACTGTTTTTT.